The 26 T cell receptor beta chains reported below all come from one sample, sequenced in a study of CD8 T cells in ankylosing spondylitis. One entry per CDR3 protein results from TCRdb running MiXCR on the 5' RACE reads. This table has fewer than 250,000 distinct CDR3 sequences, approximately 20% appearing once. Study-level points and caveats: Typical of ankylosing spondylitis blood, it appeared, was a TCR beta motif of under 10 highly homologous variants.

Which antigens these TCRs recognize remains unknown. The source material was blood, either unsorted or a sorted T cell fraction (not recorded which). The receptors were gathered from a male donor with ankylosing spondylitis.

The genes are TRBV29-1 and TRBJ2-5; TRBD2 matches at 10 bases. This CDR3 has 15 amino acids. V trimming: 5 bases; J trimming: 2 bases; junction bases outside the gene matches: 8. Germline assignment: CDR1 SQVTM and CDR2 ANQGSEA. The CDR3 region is CSVSLAGDLQETQYF. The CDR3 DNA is TGCAGCGTTTCCCTAGCGGGAGACCTGCAAGAGACCCAGTACTTC.

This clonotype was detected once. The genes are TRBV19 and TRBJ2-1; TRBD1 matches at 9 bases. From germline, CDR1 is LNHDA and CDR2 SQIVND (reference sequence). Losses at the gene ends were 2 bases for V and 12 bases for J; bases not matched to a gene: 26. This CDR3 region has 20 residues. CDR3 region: CASSIMGQGWGGGGVMVQFF. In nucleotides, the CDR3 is TGTGCCAGTAGTATAATGGGACAGGGATGGGGTGGCGGGGGAGTTATGGTGCAGTTCTTC.

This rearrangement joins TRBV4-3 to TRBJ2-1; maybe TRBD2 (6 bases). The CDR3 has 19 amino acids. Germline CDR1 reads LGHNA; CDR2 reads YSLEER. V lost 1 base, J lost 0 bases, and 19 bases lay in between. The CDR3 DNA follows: TGCGCCAGCAGCCAAGGGGCGGTGGAGGGGAGGAACTCCTACAATGAGCAGTTCTTC. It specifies CASSQGAVEGRNSYNEQFF.

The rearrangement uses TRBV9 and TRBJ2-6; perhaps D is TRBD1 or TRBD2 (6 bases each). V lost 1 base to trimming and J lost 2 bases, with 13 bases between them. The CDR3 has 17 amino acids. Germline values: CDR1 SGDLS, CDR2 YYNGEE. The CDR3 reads CASSVWGDTTGANVLTF. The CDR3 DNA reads TGTGCCAGCAGCGTATGGGGGGACACCACTGGGGCCAACGTCCTGACTTTC.

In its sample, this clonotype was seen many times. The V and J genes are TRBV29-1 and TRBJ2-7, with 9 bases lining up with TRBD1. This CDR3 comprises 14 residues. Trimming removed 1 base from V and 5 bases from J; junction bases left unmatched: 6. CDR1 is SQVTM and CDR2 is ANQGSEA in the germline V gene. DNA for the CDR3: TGCAGCGTTGAAGTCCGGGACAGGGACCACGAGCAGTACTTC. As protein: CSVEVRDRDHEQYF.

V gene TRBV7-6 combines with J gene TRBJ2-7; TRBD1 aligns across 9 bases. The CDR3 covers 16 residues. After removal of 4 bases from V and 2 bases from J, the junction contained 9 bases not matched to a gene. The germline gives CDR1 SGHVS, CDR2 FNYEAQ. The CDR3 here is CASSWSDRGITYEQYF. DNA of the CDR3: TGTGCCAGCAGCTGGTCGGACAGGGGAATAACCTACGAGCAGTACTTC.

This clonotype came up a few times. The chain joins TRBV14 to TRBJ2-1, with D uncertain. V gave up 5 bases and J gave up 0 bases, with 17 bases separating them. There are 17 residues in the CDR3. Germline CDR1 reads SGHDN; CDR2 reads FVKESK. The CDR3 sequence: CASSAGGGFSSYNEQFF. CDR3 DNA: TGTGCCAGCAGCGCAGGCGGTGGGTTTAGCTCCTACAATGAGCAGTTCTTC.

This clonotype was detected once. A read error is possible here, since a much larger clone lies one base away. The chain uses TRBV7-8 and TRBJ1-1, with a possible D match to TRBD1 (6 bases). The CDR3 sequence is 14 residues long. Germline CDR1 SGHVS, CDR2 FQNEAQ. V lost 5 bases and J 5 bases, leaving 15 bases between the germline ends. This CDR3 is CASSPRGVGTEAFF. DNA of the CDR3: TGTGCCAGCAGCCCGAGGGGGGTTGGGACTGAAGCTTTCTTT. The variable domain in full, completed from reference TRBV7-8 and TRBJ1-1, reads GAGVSQSPRYKVAKRGQDVALRCDPISGHVSLFWYQQALGQGPEFLTYFQNEAQLDKSGLPSDRFFAERPEGSVSTLKIQRTQQEDSAVYLCASSPRGVGTEAFFGQGTRLTVV.

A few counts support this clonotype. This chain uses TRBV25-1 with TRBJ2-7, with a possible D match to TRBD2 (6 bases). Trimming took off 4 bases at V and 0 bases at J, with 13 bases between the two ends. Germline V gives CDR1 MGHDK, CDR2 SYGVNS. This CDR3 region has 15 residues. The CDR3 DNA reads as TGTGCCAGCAGTGGAGGGACTGGGCGCTCCTACGAGCAGTACTTC. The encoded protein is CASSGGTGRSYEQYF.

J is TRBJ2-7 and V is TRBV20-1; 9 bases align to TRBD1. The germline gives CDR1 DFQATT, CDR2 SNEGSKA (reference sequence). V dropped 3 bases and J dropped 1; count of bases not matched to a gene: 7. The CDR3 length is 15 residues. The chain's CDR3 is CSASGTGTGSYEQYF. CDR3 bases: TGCAGTGCTAGCGGGACCGGGACAGGGTCCTACGAGCAGTACTTC.

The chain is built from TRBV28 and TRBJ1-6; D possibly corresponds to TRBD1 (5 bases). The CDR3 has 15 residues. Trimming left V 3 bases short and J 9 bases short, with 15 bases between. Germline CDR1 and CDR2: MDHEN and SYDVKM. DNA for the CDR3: TGTGCCAGCAGTTTCAGGGCCGACAGCTCTTCACCCCTCCACTTT. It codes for CASSFRADSSSPLHF.

The CDR3 reads CASSLAGGQDEQFF. As DNA, the CDR3 is TGTGCCAGCAGCTTAGCTGGGGGTCAGGATGAGCAGTTCTTC. V is TRBV7-6 and J is TRBJ2-1, with D tentatively TRBD1 or TRBD2 (5 bases each). From germline, CDR1 is SGHVS and CDR2 FNYEAQ. The CDR3 length is 14 residues. V lost 0 bases and J lost 8, with 11 bases in between.

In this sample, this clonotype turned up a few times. The CDR3 region is CSAKAMHQGHEQFF. Written as DNA, the CDR3 is TGCAGTGCTAAGGCGATGCATCAGGGTCATGAGCAGTTCTTC. The V and J genes are TRBV20-1 and TRBJ2-1; possibly TRBD1 for D (5 bases). Per germline, CDR1 DFQATT and CDR2 SNEGSKA (reference sequence). The V and J ends lost 4 bases and 8 bases respectively, with 18 bases between them. This CDR3 comprises 14 residues.

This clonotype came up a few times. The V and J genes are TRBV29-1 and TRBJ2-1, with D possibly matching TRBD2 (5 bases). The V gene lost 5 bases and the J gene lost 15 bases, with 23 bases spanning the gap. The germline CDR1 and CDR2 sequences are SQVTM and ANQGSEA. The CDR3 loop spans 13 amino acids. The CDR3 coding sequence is TGCAGCGTTAGGCCCCCAGACTACCCGGAGGTGTTCTTC. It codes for CSVRPPDYPEVFF.

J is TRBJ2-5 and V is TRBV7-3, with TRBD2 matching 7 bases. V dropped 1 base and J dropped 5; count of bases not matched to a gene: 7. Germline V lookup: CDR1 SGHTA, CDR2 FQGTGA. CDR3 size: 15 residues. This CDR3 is CASSLMGGGSETQYF. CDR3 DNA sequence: TGTGCCAGCAGCTTAATGGGGGGGGGATCGGAGACCCAGTACTTC.

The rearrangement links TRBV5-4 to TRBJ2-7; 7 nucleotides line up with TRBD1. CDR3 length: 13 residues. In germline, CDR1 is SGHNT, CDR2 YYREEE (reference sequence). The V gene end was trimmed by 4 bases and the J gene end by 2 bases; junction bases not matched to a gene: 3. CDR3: CASSQGQTYEQYF. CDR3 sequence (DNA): TGTGCCAGCAGCCAGGGACAGACCTACGAGCAGTACTTC.

The CDR3 nucleotides are TGTGCCAGCAGGGGCGGACAGGGCGAGACAGATACGCAGTATTTT. Its translation is CASRGGQGETDTQYF. The genes are TRBV7-9 and TRBJ2-3; 8 bases match TRBD1. The germline V gene has CDR1 SEHNR and CDR2 FQNEAQ (reference sequence). Trimming removed 6 bases from V and 3 bases from J; junction bases left unmatched: 8. The CDR3 is 15 residues long.

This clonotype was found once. The CDR3, as DNA: TGTGCCAGTAGTATGCAACAGGGGGGTAGAGGTGATGAGCAGTTCTTC. It translates to CASSMQQGGRGDEQFF. This chain connects TRBV19 to TRBJ2-1; TRBD1 aligns across 8 bases. Germline V CDR1 and CDR2: LNHDA, SQIVND (reference sequence). This CDR3 has 16 residues. The V segment lost 3 bases and the J segment 8 bases; nucleotides outside the gene matches: 12.

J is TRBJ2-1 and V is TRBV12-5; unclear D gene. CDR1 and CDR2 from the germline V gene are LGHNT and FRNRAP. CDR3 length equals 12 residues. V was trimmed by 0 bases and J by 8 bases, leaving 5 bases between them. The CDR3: CASGLVVYEQFF. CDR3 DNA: TGTGCTAGTGGTTTGGTCGTATATGAGCAGTTCTTC.

The CDR3 DNA follows: TGCGCCAGCAGCTCCCGGGACCGCACAGATACGCAGTATTTT. Translated, it gives CASSSRDRTDTQYF. This chain links TRBV5-1 with TRBJ2-3; D tentatively reads TRBD1 or TRBD2 (5 bases each). V lost 3 bases to trimming and J lost 1 base, with 9 bases between them. The CDR3 extends over 14 amino acids. Per the germline V gene, CDR1 is SGHRS and CDR2 is YFSETQ.

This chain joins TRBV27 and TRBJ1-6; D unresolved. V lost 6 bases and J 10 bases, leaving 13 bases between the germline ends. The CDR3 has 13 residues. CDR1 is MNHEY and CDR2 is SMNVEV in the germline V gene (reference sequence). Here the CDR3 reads CASRTQEISPLHF. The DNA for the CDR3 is TGTGCCAGCAGAACCCAGGAGATATCACCCCTCCACTTT.

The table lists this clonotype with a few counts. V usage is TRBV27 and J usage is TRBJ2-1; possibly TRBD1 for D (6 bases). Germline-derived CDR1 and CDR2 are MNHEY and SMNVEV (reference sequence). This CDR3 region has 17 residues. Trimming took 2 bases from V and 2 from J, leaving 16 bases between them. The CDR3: CASSLVGGSGAYNEQFF. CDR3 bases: TGTGCCAGCAGTTTAGTGGGCGGGTCAGGGGCCTACAATGAGCAGTTCTTC.

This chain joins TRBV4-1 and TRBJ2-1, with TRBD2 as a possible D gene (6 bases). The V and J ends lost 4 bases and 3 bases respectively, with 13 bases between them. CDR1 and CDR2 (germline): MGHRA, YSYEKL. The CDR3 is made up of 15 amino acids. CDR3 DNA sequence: TGCGCCAGCAGCCCCGTGCCGGGGGTCTACAATGAGCAGTTCTTC. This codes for CASSPVPGVYNEQFF.

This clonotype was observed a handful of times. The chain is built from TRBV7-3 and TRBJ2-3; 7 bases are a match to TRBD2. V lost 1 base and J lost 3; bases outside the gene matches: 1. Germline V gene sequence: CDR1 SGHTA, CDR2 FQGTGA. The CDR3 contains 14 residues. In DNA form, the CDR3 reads TGTGCCAGCAGCTTAAGCGGGGGAACAGATACGCAGTATTTT. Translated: CASSLSGGTDTQYF. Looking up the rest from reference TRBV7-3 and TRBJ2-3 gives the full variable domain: GAGVSQTPSNKVTEKGKYVELRCDPISGHTALYWYRQSLGQGPEFLIYFQGTGAADDSGLPNDRFFAVRPEGSVSTLKIQRTERGDSAVYLCASSLSGGTDTQYFGPGTRLTVL.

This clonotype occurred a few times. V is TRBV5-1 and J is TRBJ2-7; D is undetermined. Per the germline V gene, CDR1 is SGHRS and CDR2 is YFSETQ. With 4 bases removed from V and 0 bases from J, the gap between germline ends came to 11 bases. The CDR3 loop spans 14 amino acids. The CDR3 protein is CASSPPVSSYEQYF. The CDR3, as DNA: TGCGCCAGCAGCCCTCCGGTGAGCTCCTACGAGCAGTACTTC.

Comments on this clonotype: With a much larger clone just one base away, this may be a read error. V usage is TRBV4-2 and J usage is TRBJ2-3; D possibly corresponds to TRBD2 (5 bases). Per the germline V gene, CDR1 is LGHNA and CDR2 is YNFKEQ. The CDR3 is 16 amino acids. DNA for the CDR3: TGTACCAGCAGCCAAGAGTACGGGGAAGGGACAGATACGCAGTATTTT. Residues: CTSSQEYGEGTDTQYF.